Below are 2 T cell receptor beta chains sequenced from a single sample in a study of cytomegalovirus exposure and HLA in healthy donors. PCR primers comprised 60 Vbeta and 13 Jbeta primers. Profiled with immunoSEQ multiplex PCR; TCRdb holds only in-frame clones, not every one. The data show some 150,000 clones, approximately 86% seen once. The sequencing sample was made of PBMCs. The receptors shown here come from a woman aged 50 to 65 in good health and CMV-seropositive.

V and J are TRBV4-3 and TRBJ2-7, with a possible D match to TRBD1 (6 bases). Germline CDR1 reads LGHNA; CDR2 reads YSLEER. The CDR3 covers 15 residues. Trimming left V 0 bases short and J 4 bases short, with 13 bases between. The CDR3 nucleotides are TGCGCCAGCAGCCAAGAATGGACACAGGGTTACGAGCAGTACTTC. It specifies CASSQEWTQGYEQYF.

The J gene is TRBJ2-3, the V gene TRBV7-8; 8 bases are shared with TRBD1. This CDR3 contains 15 residues. The trim removed 5 bases at V and 2 bases at J, leaving 6 bases unmatched. Germline lookup yields CDR1 SGHVS and CDR2 FQNEAQ. This chain's CDR3 is CASSQDRVLTDTQYF. For the CDR3, the DNA is TGTGCCAGCAGCCAGGACAGGGTCCTCACAGATACGCAGTATTTT.